This entry describes one T cell receptor (beta chain). The data belong to a study of blood T cell repertoires in COVID-19. The assay was immunoSEQ multiplex PCR, and TCRdb's table has in-frame clones only and misses some. The table has about 190,000 clones, around four fifths seen once; the top ten hold under 3%. Looked up from germline, CDR1 is SGDLS and CDR2 is YYNGEE. CDR3 size: 16 residues. Trimming removed 3 bases at V and 0 bases at J, with 13 bases between. The V call is TRBV9, the J call TRBJ1-3; D ambiguous. The receptor was isolated from a man in his forties or fifties with active or convalescent COVID-19. Sequenced input: peripheral blood. The CDR3 reads CASSALTVLSGNTIYF. The CDR3 DNA reads as TGTGCCAGCAGCGCCCTCACTGTTCTCTCTGGAAACACCATATATTTT. The full variable domain, in which reference TRBV9 and TRBJ1-3 provide the parts outside the CDR3, is DSGVTQTPKHLITATGQRVTLRCSPRSGDLSVYWYQQSLDQGLQFLIQYYNGEERAKGNILERFSAQQFPDLHSELNLSSLELGDSALYFCASSALTVLSGNTIYFGEGSWLTVV.